These 9 T cell receptor beta chains share one sample of origin, sequenced in a study of shared clonotypes between healthy human individuals. Data came from immunoSEQ multiplex PCR; TCRdb stores just in-frame clones and leaves some out. The table lists hundreds of thousands of clones, roughly 73% of them singletons. The sequenced material came from memory CD4+ T cells sorted from blood. Subset defined: CD45RA-negative fraction. These receptors were obtained from a woman aged 25 to 45 in good health.

Details on this clone: Other nucleotide sequences from this sample produce the same CDR3. This chain links TRBV15 with TRBJ1-1; D uncertain. Germline loops: CDR1 LNHNV, CDR2 YYDKDF (reference sequence). Trimming cost V 1 base and J 2 bases, with 5 bases left between them. The CDR3 totals 13 residues. The CDR3 loop reads CATSRGVNTEAFF. The CDR3 DNA sequence: TGTGCCACCAGCAGAGGTGTTAACACTGAAGCTTTCTTT.

The genes are TRBV7-2 and TRBJ2-5, with D perhaps given as TRBD1 or TRBD2 (5 bases each). There are 14 residues in the CDR3. Trimming cost V 5 bases and J 4 bases, with 14 bases left between them. Germline CDR1 is SGHTA and CDR2 is FQGNSA. Here the CDR3 reads CASSPRSGGETQYF. The CDR3 DNA reads as TGTGCCAGCAGCCCCCGAAGTGGGGGAGAGACCCAGTACTTC.

This clone was seen repeatedly, ten times or more. V and J are TRBV19 and TRBJ2-5; D gene uncertain. Germline lookup yields CDR1 LNHDA and CDR2 SQIVND (reference sequence). The V end was cut by 4 bases, the J end by 2 bases, with 11 bases between. This CDR3 has 14 amino acids. CDR3 nucleotide sequence: TGTGCCAGTAGTACCCAGACGAAACAAGAGACCCAGTACTTC. This sequence encodes CASSTQTKQETQYF. The complete variable domain, with remaining parts taken from reference TRBV19 and TRBJ2-5, reads DGGITQSPKYLFRKEGQNVTLSCEQNLNHDAMYWYRQDPGQGLRLIYYSQIVNDFQKGDIAEGYSVSREKKESFPLTVTSAQKNPTAFYLCASSTQTKQETQYFGPGTRLLVL.

This clone was recorded a few times. The chain uses TRBV30 and TRBJ1-6, with a tentative D call TRBD1 (6 bases). The germline V and J ends were trimmed by 3 bases and 9 bases, with 15 bases remaining between them. In germline, CDR1 is GTSNPN, CDR2 SVGIG (reference sequence). The CDR3 is made up of 14 amino acids. The CDR3 reads CAWSPRGLGSPLHF. The CDR3 coding sequence is TGTGCCTGGAGCCCTCGGGGGCTAGGTTCACCCCTCCACTTT. Supplemented by reference TRBV30 and TRBJ1-6, the full variable domain reads SQTIHQWPATLVQPVGSPLSLECTVEGTSNPNLYWYRQAAGRGLQLLFYSVGIGQISSEVPQNLSASRPQDRQFILSSKKLLLSDSGFYLCAWSPRGLGSPLHFGNGTRLTVT.

V and J are TRBV6-1 and TRBJ1-2; D ambiguous. The CDR3 totals 15 residues. Between the trimmed V and J ends, which lost 3 bases and 8 bases, there was a span of 19 bases. Germline-derived CDR1 and CDR2 are MNHNS and SASEGT. The CDR3 here is CASSDTGSLGRGYTF. The CDR3, as DNA: TGTGCCAGCAGTGACACCGGGAGTTTGGGTCGGGGCTACACCTTC.

The gene calls are TRBV2 and TRBJ2-1; weak D call: TRBD1 (5 bases). Germline V gene data show CDR1 as SNHLY and CDR2 as FYNNEI. This CDR3 comprises 14 residues. V lost 7 bases and J 5 bases, leaving 15 bases between the germline ends. The CDR3 reads CASKLGAAHNEQFF. CDR3 coding DNA: TGTGCCAGCAAATTAGGGGCCGCTCACAATGAGCAGTTCTTC.

The table lists this clone with many counts. The gene calls are TRBV6-1 and TRBJ1-1, with D maybe TRBD1 (5 bases). In germline, CDR1 is MNHNS, CDR2 SASEGT. Trimming took off 4 bases at V and 1 base at J, with 16 bases between the two ends. CDR3 length: 16 residues. CDR3: CASSGGQNPGNTEAFF. Here the CDR3 DNA reads TGTGCCAGCAGTGGCGGACAAAATCCGGGGAACACTGAAGCTTTCTTT.

This chain uses TRBV10-2 with TRBJ2-7, with TRBD2 identical over 7 bases. CDR3 length: 16 residues. Unmatched junction bases numbered 13, after V lost 7 bases and J lost 1 base. Germline CDR1 is WSHSY and CDR2 is SAAADI. CDR3 in DNA: TGCGCCAGCATGGGGAGGGCGGGATCAGGGTCCTACGAGCAGTACTTC. It is translated as CASMGRAGSGSYEQYF.

The J gene is TRBJ2-5, the V gene TRBV7-2, with 9 positions matching TRBD2. V shed 1 base, J shed 3 bases, and the junction held 6 bases outside the gene matches. Germline assignment: CDR1 SGHTA and CDR2 FQGNSA. This CDR3 spans 16 amino acids. The CDR3 sequence: CASSLVGLAGKETQYF. The CDR3 region has the DNA TGTGCCAGCAGCTTAGTTGGTCTAGCGGGAAAAGAGACCCAGTACTTC. The whole variable domain, remainder taken from reference TRBV7-2 and TRBJ2-5, is GAGVSQSPSNKVTEKGKDVELRCDPISGHTALYWYRQSLGQGLEFLIYFQGNSAPDKSGLPSDRFSAERTGGSVSTLTIQRTQQEDSAVYLCASSLVGLAGKETQYFGPGTRLLVL.